This record looks at one T cell receptor (beta chain) sequence and its context. Its cognate antigen is unknown. Looked up from germline, CDR1 is MGHRA and CDR2 is YSYEKL. The CDR3 spans 14 residues. With 4 bases removed from V and 5 bases from J, the gap between germline ends came to 15 bases. This sample's RNA came from whole unsorted tissue. Distant lung tissue was collected more than 3 cm away from the tumor edge. Between August and November 2014, newly diagnosed, chemotherapy-naive lung cancer patients underwent thoracic surgery in China. Three rounds of nested PCR, following a modified ARM-PCR protocol, produced the TCRbeta library. TCRdb re-called the multiplex PCR reads through MiXCR, storing one row per CDR3 protein. Among 77,000 or so distinct CDR3 sequences listed, over 60% were seen once. The data were obtained in a study of tumor and adjacent non-tumor tissue in lung cancer. Study-wide background: Patients were aged roughly 31 to 76, 10 men and 5 women, stage I to III.

Notes on the study in general: Shorter survival was associated with higher TCR diversity in tumors. Tumor repertoires had a smaller top 100 clone share than normal lung.

The V and J genes are TRBV4-1 and TRBJ2-7; D gene unclear. The sample comprised distant non-tumor lung tissue. The origin of this receptor is a man in his 70s with non-small cell lung cancer. DNA for the CDR3: TGCGCCAGCAGCCTCCCCAGTCCGGGCAACGAGCAGTACTTC. Translated: CASSLPSPGNEQYF.